This TCR beta chain was documented in a study of spatial heterogeneity in lung cancer. Study-level information: There were 72 donors, all of them untreated patients with early-stage non-small cell lung cancer. For the average unique TCR and UMI combination, more than nine occurrences appeared in raw reads.

CDR1 and CDR2 from the germline V gene are MDHEN and SYDVKM. V lost 6 bases, J lost 5 bases, and 16 bases lay in between. The CDR3 runs 15 residues. The study tagged each TCR cDNA molecule with a unique molecular identifier. TCRdb re-called the 5' RACE reads with MiXCR, one entry per CDR3 protein. The data contain 95,000 to 120,000 distinct CDR3 sequences, about a tenth of them singletons. Time point noted: blood at routine non-recurrence follow-up after resection. The sample was PBMCs, taken at follow-up. The TCR originated in a female donor with early-stage non-small cell lung cancer. The gene calls are TRBV28 and TRBJ2-2; no firm D call. The CDR3 sequence: CASRGGLVSTGELFF. CDR3 DNA sequence: TGTGCCAGCAGGGGTGGTCTTGTGTCAACCGGGGAGCTGTTTTTT.